This T cell receptor beta chain is from a study of T cell responses to AZD1222 COVID-19 vaccine. Trimming shortened V by 6 bases and J by 5 bases, and 8 bases separated the two germline ends. CDR1 and CDR2 (germline): MNHEY, SVGAGI. This CDR3 is 13 amino acids long. Regarding the study as a whole: Seropositive at baseline were only 5 or 6 AZD1222 recipients. Spike-wide coverage was observed for vaccine-associated CD4 TCRs, with dominant responses at 160-218 and 743-854. After two AZD1222 doses, spike-specific TCR breadth and depth rose versus day 0.

For this clone: What it binds is unknown.

Repertoires were generated with immunoSEQ multiplex PCR, while TCRdb's copy carries only in-frame clones and drops some. Among about 180,000 clones listed, approximately 90% were seen once. This receptor was identified in an adult who received the MenACWY meningococcal vaccine as a control. The J gene is TRBJ1-6, the V gene TRBV6-5, with a weak D call TRBD1 (5 bases). Sequences were derived from peripheral blood, sampled 28 days after the second dose of the MenACWY control vaccine. CDR3 in DNA: TGTGCCAGCAGGGGGCCAGATAATTCACCCCTCCACTTT. This translates into CASRGPDNSPLHF.